Here is one T cell receptor (beta chain) with its context. The entry originates in a study of cytomegalovirus exposure and HLA in healthy donors. In the PCR, 60 Vbeta and 13 Jbeta primers were used. Generated by immunoSEQ multiplex PCR, the TCRdb table keeps only in-frame clones and is missing some. The table includes around 100,000 clones, 78% detected once. This sequence originates from a woman in her thirties or forties in good health and CMV-seropositive. Sequences were obtained from PBMCs.

The CDR3 spells CASSLSSRGAYEQYF. The CDR3 DNA is TGTGCCAGCAGCTTATCCAGCAGGGGCGCCTACGAGCAGTACTTC. This chain uses TRBV7-2 with TRBJ2-7; possible D gene TRBD1, 6 bases. In germline, CDR1 is SGHTA, CDR2 FQGNSA. Trimming stripped 2 bases from V and 2 bases from J, with 13 bases between. This CDR3 contains 15 residues.